These T cell receptor beta chains were read from a single sample in a study of blood T cell repertoires in COVID-19. The assay was immunoSEQ multiplex PCR, and TCRdb's table has in-frame clones only and misses some. The sample lists hundreds of thousands of clones, around four fifths seen once, with around 3.9% in the top ten. Sequenced material: peripheral blood. The receptors derive from a woman aged 45 to 65 with active or convalescent COVID-19. The CDR3 runs from the conserved cysteine through the conserved F or W. The order of the fields is J gene, V gene, CDR3 protein.

j_gene: TRBJ1-6; v_gene: TRBV27; CDR3aa: CASSGSPRHGNSPLHF
j_gene: TRBJ1-4; v_gene: TRBV29-1; CDR3aa: CSVGTGNEKLFF
j_gene: TRBJ2-3; v_gene: TRBV19; CDR3aa: CASSMGGANTDTQYF
j_gene: TRBJ2-1; v_gene: TRBV19; CDR3aa: CASRLAGGGNEQFF
j_gene: TRBJ2-5; v_gene: TRBV3-1/TRBV3-2; CDR3aa: CASSQGLAGAGTETQYF
j_gene: TRBJ2-7; v_gene: TRBV2; CDR3aa: CASSEADSYEQYF
j_gene: TRBJ2-4; v_gene: TRBV5-1; CDR3aa: CASSLGLPRDIQYF
j_gene: TRBJ1-1; v_gene: TRBV18; CDR3aa: CASSPPGQWMNTEAFF
j_gene: TRBJ2-5; v_gene: TRBV4-1; CDR3aa: CASSQEGTSGSWETQYF
j_gene: TRBJ2-3; v_gene: TRBV29-1; CDR3aa: CSVGPSGNTDTQYF
j_gene: TRBJ2-2; v_gene: TRBV28; CDR3aa: CASSQWDRATGELFF
j_gene: TRBJ2-4; v_gene: TRBV19; CDR3aa: CASSITSGRIQYF
j_gene: TRBJ2-1; v_gene: TRBV28; CDR3aa: CASSLWAGMNEQFF
j_gene: TRBJ2-7; v_gene: TRBV14; CDR3aa: CASSHLYSGYEQYF
j_gene: TRBJ2-3; v_gene: TRBV2; CDR3aa: CASREGLAGGRKYF
j_gene: TRBJ2-7; v_gene: TRBV5-8; CDR3aa: CASSFLAPSPREQYF
j_gene: TRBJ2-7; v_gene: TRBV19; CDR3aa: CASRKTSGRGYEQYF
j_gene: TRBJ1-4; v_gene: TRBV5-6; CDR3aa: CASSRQGALTNEKLFF
j_gene: TRBJ2-2; v_gene: TRBV10-1; CDR3aa: CARPSGGRGAVF
j_gene: TRBJ2-3; v_gene: TRBV19; CDR3aa: CASSIGPGVSGTDTQYF
j_gene: TRBJ2-6; v_gene: TRBV28; CDR3aa: CASGPGQGNSGANVLTF
j_gene: TRBJ2-1; v_gene: TRBV6-5; CDR3aa: CASRSSGLRKEQFF
j_gene: TRBJ1-5; v_gene: TRBV27; CDR3aa: CASTTGTGNQPQHF
j_gene: TRBJ2-2; v_gene: TRBV28; CDR3aa: CASSKFRGGSGELFF
j_gene: TRBJ2-1; v_gene: TRBV28; CDR3aa: CASSRPIGAYNEQFF
j_gene: TRBJ2-7; v_gene: TRBV30; CDR3aa: CAWSPLGTSSYEQYF
j_gene: TRBJ2-1; v_gene: TRBV7-9; CDR3aa: CASSDPGRVVRNEQFF
j_gene: TRBJ1-5; v_gene: TRBV19; CDR3aa: CASSIGPSRTGGLTPQHF
j_gene: TRBJ1-2; v_gene: TRBV28; CDR3aa: CASSSIRQGANYGYTF
j_gene: TRBJ1-4; v_gene: TRBV7-2; CDR3aa: CASSPQGEKLFF
j_gene: TRBJ1-1; v_gene: TRBV2; CDR3aa: CASSAPGQVEAFF
j_gene: TRBJ1-5; v_gene: TRBV3-1/TRBV3-2; CDR3aa: CASSLHPRDNQPQHF
j_gene: TRBJ2-1; v_gene: TRBV6-1; CDR3aa: CASSEALGGSTWNEQFF
j_gene: TRBJ2-1; v_gene: TRBV5-5; CDR3aa: CASSLPGQGYNEQFF
j_gene: TRBJ2-5; v_gene: TRBV5-8; CDR3aa: CASSLEGDNQETQYF
j_gene: TRBJ1-1; v_gene: TRBV27; CDR3aa: CASNLQGAPATEAFF
j_gene: TRBJ2-7; v_gene: TRBV3-1/TRBV3-2; CDR3aa: CASSQWGRGPDEQYF
j_gene: TRBJ1-2; v_gene: TRBV4-2; CDR3aa: CASSQGGAGNYGYTF
j_gene: TRBJ1-4; v_gene: TRBV4-1; CDR3aa: CASSQEETGYEKLFF
j_gene: TRBJ2-5; v_gene: TRBV7-2; CDR3aa: CASSLDWGGETQYF
j_gene: TRBJ2-2; v_gene: TRBV6-2/TRBV6-3; CDR3aa: CASSPRQGGELFF
j_gene: TRBJ2-3; v_gene: TRBV5-8; CDR3aa: CASSYSSGITDTQYF
j_gene: TRBJ2-3; v_gene: TRBV11-2; CDR3aa: CASSLGMILAGERTDTQYF
j_gene: TRBJ1-2; v_gene: TRBV29-1; CDR3aa: CSVAEGAGYTF
j_gene: TRBJ2-1; v_gene: TRBV6-1; CDR3aa: CASSELPLAGAHEQFF
j_gene: TRBJ1-1; v_gene: TRBV18; CDR3aa: CASAQGARTEAFF
j_gene: TRBJ1-6; v_gene: TRBV14; CDR3aa: CASSQATAAQRNSPLHF
j_gene: TRBJ2-1; v_gene: TRBV30; CDR3aa: CASTWTTLSYNEQFF
j_gene: TRBJ2-7; v_gene: TRBV27; CDR3aa: CASSFEAGSLHEQYF
j_gene: TRBJ1-4; v_gene: TRBV5-4; CDR3aa: CASSLTGKGEKLFF
j_gene: TRBJ2-2; v_gene: TRBV7-3; CDR3aa: CASRGRGGTGELFF
j_gene: TRBJ1-3; v_gene: TRBV2; CDR3aa: CASNPRTGNLDTIYF
j_gene: TRBJ2-3; v_gene: TRBV29-1; CDR3aa: CSVGGTSGRPSTDTQYF
j_gene: TRBJ1-1; v_gene: TRBV27; CDR3aa: CASFRVGTVEAFF
j_gene: TRBJ2-7; v_gene: TRBV2; CDR3aa: CASSEGFIYEQYF
j_gene: TRBJ1-2; v_gene: TRBV5-1; CDR3aa: CASSLGDSDGYTF
j_gene: TRBJ1-3; v_gene: TRBV7-8; CDR3aa: CASSLGLTGHQRRSGNTIYF